The clone carrying this T cell receptor (beta chain) was picked up many times. Trimming cost V 6 bases and J 6 bases, with 14 bases left between them. The CDR3 has 13 residues. Germline loops: CDR1 MGHDK, CDR2 SYGVNS. A TCRbeta library incorporating unique molecular identifiers was prepared. MiXCR, applied by TCRdb to the PCR reads, yields one record per CDR3 protein. The table has about 400,000 distinct CDR3 sequences, about 14% seen once. This sample was included in a study of T-cell reconstitution after alpha-beta-depleted transplantation in children. This sequence was found in a human donor who donated a stem cell graft to a child with Fanconi anemia. This sequence joins TRBV25-1 and TRBJ1-2; D is possibly TRBD1 (5 bases). Sample: PBMCs, taken from the stem cell graft. CDR3 in amino acids: CASRKHGADGYTF. Written as DNA, the CDR3 is TGTGCCAGCAGGAAACATGGGGCTGATGGCTACACCTTC.